The 25 T cell receptor beta chains in this list originate from one sample, sequenced in a study of Ad26.COV2.S vaccination and SARS-CoV-2 variants. The treatment: roughly 20 received Ad26.COV2.S at low or high dose, single or two shots; 5 received placebo; per-sample allocation not given. Specimens were obtained on day 63 following the first vaccine or placebo injection. Clones were sequenced by immunoSEQ multiplex PCR, and TCRdb holds only the in-frame ones, with some missing. Among around 300,000 clones listed, roughly 89% were seen once. The sample consisted of peripheral blood, taken in a trial of Ad26.COV2.S vaccine versus placebo. These receptors were obtained from a person aged 18 to 65 who received the Ad26.COV2.S COVID-19 vaccine or a placebo.

The V gene is TRBV29-1, the J gene TRBJ2-7; 11 bases are shared with TRBD1. Germline CDR1 reads SQVTM; CDR2 reads ANQGSEA. V was pared by 4 bases and J by 6 bases, with 8 bases of the junction left unmatched. CDR3 length equals 14 residues. CDR3 nucleotides: TGCAGCGTTGGCCCCGGGACAGGGGGACGCGAGCAGTACTTC. It specifies CSVGPGTGGREQYF.

The chain recombines TRBV13 with TRBJ2-1; 7 positions match TRBD2. There are 15 residues in the CDR3. CDR1 and CDR2 from the germline V gene are PRHDT and FYEKMQ (reference sequence). V lost 0 bases to trimming and J lost 5 bases; unmatched junction nucleotides: 4. CDR3 sequence: CASSLGASGHNEQFF. CDR3 nucleotide sequence: TGTGCCAGCAGCTTAGGGGCTAGCGGACACAATGAGCAGTTCTTC. Combining the CDR3 with reference TRBV13 and TRBJ2-1 gives the whole variable domain AAGVIQSPRHLIKEKRETATLKCYPIPRHDTVYWYQQGPGQDPQFLISFYEKMQSDKGSIPDRFSAQQFSDYHSELNMSSLELGDSALYFCASSLGASGHNEQFFGPGTRLTVL.

V is TRBV7-9 and J is TRBJ2-2, with no clear D. The germline V gene encodes CDR1 SEHNR and CDR2 FQNEAQ (reference sequence). With 4 bases removed from V and 6 bases from J, the gap between germline ends came to 15 bases. This CDR3 has 15 residues. The CDR3 nucleotides read TGTGCCAGCAGCTCGCAATCGCGGCTATCCGGGGAGCTGTTTTTT. Protein: CASSSQSRLSGELFF.

This rearrangement joins TRBV15 to TRBJ1-1, with 8 positions matching TRBD1. Germline values: CDR1 LNHNV, CDR2 YYDKDF (reference sequence). Losses at the gene ends were 7 bases for V and 5 bases for J; bases not matched to a gene: 12. CDR3 length: 15 amino acids. The CDR3 spells CATTFLRGHGTEAFF. In DNA, the CDR3 is TGTGCCACCACGTTCCTCAGGGGGCATGGAACTGAAGCTTTCTTT.

The gene calls are TRBV7-9 and TRBJ2-7; 7 bases are shared with TRBD1. V shed 1 base, J shed 3 bases, and the junction held 6 bases outside the gene matches. The CDR3 runs to 15 residues. CDR1 and CDR2 from the germline V gene are SEHNR and FQNEAQ (reference sequence). Here the CDR3 reads CASSLGDSLHYEQYF. CDR3 nucleotides: TGTGCCAGCAGCTTAGGGGACAGCCTACACTACGAGCAGTACTTC.

This chain joins TRBV11-2 and TRBJ2-5, with TRBD1 matching 8 bases. Germline CDR1 SGHAT, CDR2 FQNNGV. This CDR3 has 15 residues. J was trimmed by 4 bases and V by 5 bases; bases with no gene match: 9. CDR3 protein: CASSRTGGWAETQYF. The CDR3 DNA is TGTGCCAGCAGCAGAACAGGGGGGTGGGCAGAGACCCAGTACTTC.

This clone was seen only once. The chain links TRBV14 to TRBJ1-4; D is uncertain. The germline CDR1 and CDR2 sequences are SGHDN and FVKESK. The CDR3 contains 14 residues. V shed 0 bases and J shed 6 bases, with 8 bases lying between them. As DNA, the CDR3 is TGTGCCAGCAGCCAAGAGGGCTACCATGAAAAACTGTTTTTT. This gives the protein CASSQEGYHEKLFF.

The V and J genes are TRBV28 and TRBJ2-7, with TRBD2 identical over 8 bases. The CDR3 length is 15 residues. Germline trimming cut 5 bases from V and 0 bases from J; bases unmatched to any gene: 6. Germline V CDR1 and CDR2: MDHEN, SYDVKM. As DNA, the CDR3 is TGTGCCAGCAGTCCCCCGGGAGGGGGCTCCTACGAGCAGTACTTC. Translation gives CASSPPGGGSYEQYF.

The chain is built from TRBV7-9 and TRBJ2-7; TRBD1 agrees at 8 bases. V lost 5 bases to trimming and J lost 0 bases; unmatched junction nucleotides: 6. CDR3 length: 15 amino acids. Per the germline V gene, CDR1 is SEHNR and CDR2 is FQNEAQ (reference sequence). Here the CDR3 DNA reads TGTGCCAGCAGCGCGGGACAGGCGTTCTCCTACGAGCAGTACTTC. Encoded protein: CASSAGQAFSYEQYF.

The genes are TRBV14 and TRBJ2-1; possible D gene TRBD1, 5 bases. This CDR3 comprises 15 residues. The V gene's germline CDR1 is SGHDN and CDR2 FVKESK. Between the trimmed V and J ends, which lost 7 bases and 6 bases, there was a span of 19 bases. CDR3 bases: TGTGCCAGCACCGACCGGGCAGGGCTGTTCAATGAGCAGTTCTTC. It codes for CASTDRAGLFNEQFF.

CDR3 amino acids: CASSPGTSFWNEQFF. CDR3 in DNA: TGTGCCAGCAGCCCAGGGACTAGCTTTTGGAATGAGCAGTTCTTC. The chain recombines TRBV7-2 with TRBJ2-1, with 9 bases identical to TRBD2. The CDR3 sequence is 15 residues long. Germline lookup yields CDR1 SGHTA and CDR2 FQGNSA. V dropped 5 bases and J dropped 7; count of bases not matched to a gene: 9.

This sequence joins TRBV6-1 and TRBJ2-7; a weak D match, TRBD1 (7 bases). CDR3 size: 14 residues. CDR1 and CDR2 from the germline V gene are MNHNS and SASEGT. V lost 3 bases, J lost 0 bases, and 9 bases lay in between. The DNA for the CDR3 is TGTGCCAGCAGTGAGCAGGGGGGCTCCTACGAGCAGTACTTC. This codes for CASSEQGGSYEQYF.

The chain has TRBV11-2 and TRBJ2-7, with a tentative D call TRBD2 (5 bases). Trimming removed 6 bases from V and 0 bases from J, with 12 bases in between. Germline CDR1 and CDR2: SGHAT and FQNNGV. CDR3 length: 14 residues. This chain's CDR3 is CASRSPGTSYEQYF. In nucleotides, the CDR3 is TGTGCCAGCAGATCCCCGGGAACCTCCTACGAGCAGTACTTC.

The sample holds a few counts of this clone. The genes are TRBV9 and TRBJ1-3, with a tentative D call TRBD1 (6 bases). The length of the CDR3 is 17 residues. V was cut by 3 bases and J by 0 bases, with 16 bases left in between. Germline loops: CDR1 SGDLS, CDR2 YYNGEE. The DNA of the CDR3 is TGTGCCAGCAGCGCCCAAGGACAGCCAGACTCTGGAAACACCATATATTTT. Translated: CASSAQGQPDSGNTIYF. The whole variable domain, remainder taken from reference TRBV9 and TRBJ1-3, is DSGVTQTPKHLITATGQRVTLRCSPRSGDLSVYWYQQSLDQGLQFLIQYYNGEERAKGNILERFSAQQFPDLHSELNLSSLELGDSALYFCASSAQGQPDSGNTIYFGEGSWLTVV.

The rearrangement joins TRBV6-5 to TRBJ1-4, with 10 positions matching TRBD1. The germline V gene encodes CDR1 MNHEY and CDR2 SVGAGI. V was clipped by 8 bases and J by 6 bases; unmatched bases: 3. CDR3 length equals 13 residues. For the CDR3, the DNA is TGTGCCAGCGGACAGGGGGTCGATGAAAAACTGTTTTTT. The encoded protein is CASGQGVDEKLFF.

The V call is TRBV4-2, the J call TRBJ2-2; 8 positions agree with TRBD1. V lost 4 bases to trimming and J lost 3 bases; unmatched junction nucleotides: 10. CDR3 size: 17 residues. Germline V gives CDR1 LGHNA, CDR2 YNFKEQ. The CDR3 coding sequence is TGTGCCAGCAGCCTAGGGGTCGGACAGGGCCACACCGGGGAGCTGTTTTTT. Its protein is CASSLGVGQGHTGELFF.

The chain is built from TRBV7-2 and TRBJ2-1; TRBD2 agrees at 15 bases. The CDR3 totals 16 residues. From germline, CDR1 is SGHTA and CDR2 FQGNSA. V shed 4 bases, J shed 8 bases, and the junction held 6 bases outside the gene matches. The CDR3 DNA sequence: TGTGCCAGCAGCTCGGGGACTAGCGGGGGGCAGTATGAGCAGTTCTTC. This sequence encodes CASSSGTSGGQYEQFF.

The chain combines TRBV3-1 (or the pseudogene TRBV3-2) with TRBJ1-6; TRBD1 matches 11 bases. The V gene's germline CDR1 is LGHDT and CDR2 YNNKEL (reference sequence). J gave up 10 bases and V 3 bases, and 8 bases lay outside the gene matches. The CDR3 consists of 16 residues. The CDR3 protein is CASSHLPGQGESPLHF. The CDR3 DNA sequence: TGTGCCAGCAGCCATTTACCGGGACAGGGGGAATCACCCCTCCACTTT.

Only one count was recorded for this clone. The genes are TRBV6-6 and TRBJ1-5; possible D gene TRBD1, 6 bases. Germline CDR1 is MNHNY and CDR2 is SVGAGI (reference sequence). V lost 6 bases, J lost 2 bases, and 23 bases lay in between. CDR3 length equals 18 residues. The CDR3 here is CASSRPFQGQGRNQPQHF. The DNA for the CDR3 is TGTGCCAGCAGCCGACCCTTCCAGGGGCAGGGACGCAATCAGCCCCAGCATTTT.

V and J are TRBV23-1 and TRBJ2-7; TRBD1 might be the D (6 bases). TRBV23-1 is classed as an ORF, of uncertain function. Deletions cut 2 bases from V and 2 bases from J, with 16 bases between. There are 16 residues in the CDR3. The CDR3, as DNA: TGCGCCAGCAGTCAAGGCCAGGACAGTTTTACCTACGAGCAGTACTTC. It yields the protein CASSQGQDSFTYEQYF.

The sample holds one count of this clone. The chain combines TRBV4-1 with TRBJ2-5, with D maybe TRBD1 (6 bases). Trimming shortened V by 4 bases and J by 4 bases, and 13 bases separated the two germline ends. CDR3 length: 14 amino acids. From germline, CDR1 is MGHRA and CDR2 YSYEKL. The CDR3 sequence: CASSRAGEGETQYF. In DNA, the CDR3 is TGCGCCAGCAGCCGCGCAGGGGAAGGAGAGACCCAGTACTTC.

The V gene is TRBV7-2, the J gene TRBJ1-5; D uncertain. Deletions cut 3 bases from V and 4 bases from J, with 7 bases between. The length of the CDR3 is 13 residues. The germline V gene encodes CDR1 SGHTA and CDR2 FQGNSA. Written as DNA, the CDR3 is TGTGCCAGCAGCTTGAACAAGAATCAGCCCCAGCATTTT. It specifies CASSLNKNQPQHF.

J is TRBJ2-1 and V is TRBV4-1; a possible D gene is TRBD1 (5 bases). The CDR3 contains 17 residues. Germline CDR1 MGHRA, CDR2 YSYEKL. Trimming took off 0 bases at V and 4 bases at J, with 16 bases between the two ends. Written as DNA, the CDR3 is TGCGCCAGCAGCCAAGATATAGGACAATCGGTATACAATGAGCAGTTCTTC. Its translation is CASSQDIGQSVYNEQFF.

The rearrangement uses TRBV28 and TRBJ1-2; D unclear. CDR1 MDHEN and CDR2 SYDVKM come from the germline V gene. V shed 0 bases and J shed 8 bases, with 4 bases lying between them. The CDR3 loop spans 11 amino acids. CDR3 sequence reads: CASSLWGGYTF. Here the CDR3 DNA reads TGTGCCAGCAGTTTATGGGGAGGCTACACCTTC.

This chain links TRBV19 with TRBJ1-5; no clear D gene. CDR1 LNHDA and CDR2 SQIVND come from the germline V gene (reference sequence). Trimming shortened V by 2 bases and J by 7 bases, and 12 bases separated the two germline ends. The CDR3 has 14 amino acids. In nucleotides, the CDR3 is TGTGCCAGTAGTATATCCGGTTCGGTCCAGCCCCAGCATTTT. Its protein is CASSISGSVQPQHF. Drawing the rest from reference TRBV19 and TRBJ1-5, the complete variable domain is DGGITQSPKYLFRKEGQNVTLSCEQNLNHDAMYWYRQDPGQGLRLIYYSQIVNDFQKGDIAEGYSVSREKKESFPLTVTSAQKNPTAFYLCASSISGSVQPQHFGDGTRLSIL.